A single sample is the source of the 2 T cell receptor beta chains below, sequenced in a study of CD8+CD57+ T cells in acquired aplastic anemia. The use of genomic DNA as template underpinned the TCR beta VDJ and CDR3 profiling. TCRdb fed the reads into MiXCR, producing one record per CDR3 protein. Counted here are about 160,000 distinct CDR3 sequences, about 50% occurring once; the ten biggest clones make up 25% to 35%. Those patients picked for sequencing had displayed CD8+CD57+ cell expansion on flow cytometry. Specimen: sorted CD4+, CD8+, or CD8+CD57+ T cells (not recorded which) from PBMCs. The receptors were gathered from a human donor with aplastic anemia.

The CDR3 is CASSFGGRVPEQYF. Written as DNA, the CDR3 is TGTGCCAGCAGTTTTGGCGGGAGAGTCCCCGAGCAGTACTTC. The genes are TRBV12-3 or TRBV12-4 and TRBJ2-7; 7 nucleotides line up with TRBD2. The CDR3 extends over 14 amino acids. J was trimmed by 6 bases and V by 3 bases; bases with no gene match: 8.

This clonotype was recorded many times. The CDR3, as DNA: TGTGCCAGCAGCGTACCGGGAGTAGGGAACACTGAAGCTTTCTTT. It specifies CASSVPGVGNTEAFF. The V call is TRBV7-9, the J call TRBJ1-1; D gene ambiguous. Germline V gene lookup returns CDR1 SEHNR and CDR2 FQNEAQ (reference sequence). This CDR3 comprises 15 residues. The V end lost 5 bases, the J end lost 1 base, and 14 bases lay between the germline ends.